This entry lists 20 T cell receptor beta chains sequenced from one sample in a study of read filtering for tumor transcriptome and immune sequencing. This library used 300 to 450 ng RNA and molecular barcoded adaptors spanning alpha/delta and beta/gamma chains. TCRdb processed the reads anew with MiXCR; each CDR3 protein has one entry. Of 120,000 or so distinct CDR3 sequences in the sample, 10% to 15% were seen once. The specimen sequenced was a population of CD138-negative cells sorted from bone marrow. These receptors all stem from a donor over 35 with multiple myeloma.

There are many counts of this clonotype. The chain links TRBV12-3 or TRBV12-4 to TRBJ1-5, with D possibly TRBD1 on 5 matching bases. The CDR3 totals 15 residues. The V end lost 3 bases, the J end lost 0 bases, and 9 bases lay between the germline ends. The CDR3 DNA reads TGTGCCAGCAGTTTTTCACAGGCTAGCAATCAGCCCCAGCATTTT. This sequence encodes CASSFSQASNQPQHF.

This clonotype has ten or more counts. CDR3: CSVDRQTYEQYF. The CDR3 coding sequence is TGCAGCGTGGACCGGCAGACCTACGAGCAGTACTTC. This chain joins TRBV20-1 and TRBJ2-7; D is undetermined. Germline assignment: CDR1 DFQATT and CDR2 SNEGSKA (reference sequence). The length of the CDR3 is 12 residues.

This clonotype came up many times. The genes are TRBV7-9 and TRBJ2-1, with D perhaps matching TRBD2 (5 bases). Trimming took off 1 base at V and 4 bases at J, with 11 bases between the two ends. Germline loops: CDR1 SEHNR, CDR2 FQNEAQ (reference sequence). CDR3 length equals 15 residues. The CDR3 DNA reads TGTGCCAGCAGCTTAGTGCTAGCCGTGTACAATGAGCAGTTCTTC. It translates to CASSLVLAVYNEQFF.

This clonotype has at least ten counts. This sequence joins TRBV28 and TRBJ1-2; no firm D call. The CDR3 runs 13 residues. Germline V lookup: CDR1 MDHEN, CDR2 SYDVKM. V lost 2 bases to trimming and J lost 0 bases, with 4 bases between them. CDR3 sequence (DNA): TGTGCCAGCAGTTTAATAGCTAACTATGGCTACACCTTC. Translated: CASSLIANYGYTF.

This clonotype occurred many times. The CDR3 DNA sequence: TGCAGCGTTCGCCACCCCAGGGGTGGGGATGAGCAGTTCTTC. This codes for CSVRHPRGGDEQFF. The J gene is TRBJ2-1, the V gene TRBV29-1, with D possibly TRBD1 on 6 matching bases. The CDR3 consists of 14 residues. Trimming left V 5 bases short and J 8 bases short, with 19 bases between. Germline V gene sequence: CDR1 SQVTM, CDR2 ANQGSEA.

This clonotype was seen at least ten times. The V gene is TRBV5-1, the J gene TRBJ1-2; D may be TRBD1 (6 bases). This CDR3 comprises 13 residues. V lost 0 bases and J 3 bases, leaving 6 bases between the germline ends. Germline CDR1 reads SGHRS; CDR2 reads YFSETQ. CDR3 loop: CASSLDRDYGYTF. The CDR3 nucleotides read TGCGCCAGCAGCTTGGACAGGGACTATGGCTACACCTTC.

This clonotype was detected only a few times. The chain is built from TRBV11-2 and TRBJ2-5; 7 bases agree with TRBD1. The CDR3 sequence is 16 residues long. With 1 base clipped from V and 5 bases from J, the junction kept 10 bases outside the gene matches. Germline CDR1 is SGHAT and CDR2 is FQNNGV. CDR3 DNA: TGTGCCAGCAGCTTAGTCGGTTCGGCGGACAGGGAGACCCAGTACTTC. This gives the protein CASSLVGSADRETQYF.

The rearrangement uses TRBV19 and TRBJ2-5; D unclear. The CDR3 spans 14 residues. Germline assignment: CDR1 LNHDA and CDR2 SQIVND (reference sequence). V dropped 3 bases and J dropped 2 bases, with 10 bases sitting between them. In DNA form, the CDR3 reads TGTGCCAGTAGTATGACGGCACAACAAGAGACCCAGTACTTC. Translated: CASSMTAQQETQYF.

This clonotype has ten or more counts. This rearrangement joins TRBV2 to TRBJ2-6; D is uncertain. Germline assignment: CDR1 SNHLY and CDR2 FYNNEI. CDR3 size: 14 residues. Trimming took off 10 bases at V and 0 bases at J, with 10 bases between the two ends. CDR3 loop: CATEEDSGANVLTF. CDR3 DNA sequence: TGTGCCACCGAGGAAGACTCTGGGGCCAACGTCCTGACTTTC.

V usage is TRBV12-3 or TRBV12-4 and J usage is TRBJ2-3, with D perhaps TRBD1 or TRBD2 (6 bases each). V was clipped by 7 bases and J by 4 bases, with 15 bases between them. This CDR3 is 14 amino acids long. The CDR3 DNA is TGTGCCAGCAAACAGACAGGAGGGTCAGATACGCAGTATTTT. Amino acids: CASKQTGGSDTQYF.

In this sample, this clonotype turned up many times. The gene calls are TRBV27 and TRBJ1-1; D gene ambiguous. Germline CDR1 is MNHEY and CDR2 is SMNVEV (reference sequence). The CDR3 is 13 residues long. Trimming cost V 8 bases and J 0 bases, with 10 bases left between them. Written as DNA, the CDR3 is TGTGCCAGCCGGCTCACTATGAACACTGAAGCTTTCTTT. Its translation: CASRLTMNTEAFF.

This chain uses TRBV6-6 with TRBJ1-2, with 10 bases fitting TRBD1. The CDR3 consists of 14 residues. Germline CDR1 and CDR2: MNHNY and SVGAGI (reference sequence). Trimming removed 0 bases from V and 9 bases from J; junction bases left unmatched: 4. CDR3 loop: CASSYSTGGVSYTF. The CDR3 nucleotides are TGTGCCAGCAGTTACTCGACAGGGGGCGTTAGCTACACCTTC.

This clonotype was counted at least ten times. V is TRBV29-1 and J is TRBJ2-5; 13 bases line up with TRBD2. Germline loops: CDR1 SQVTM, CDR2 ANQGSEA. This CDR3 contains 15 residues. The ends lost 7 bases at V and 4 bases at J; junction bases unmatched: 9. This chain's CDR3 is CSARTSGSSGETQYF. The CDR3 DNA sequence: TGCAGCGCTCGGACTAGCGGGAGTTCCGGAGAGACCCAGTACTTC.

This clonotype was counted ten times or more. The rearrangement joins TRBV3-1 to TRBJ2-1, with D uncertain. From germline, CDR1 is LGHDT and CDR2 YNNKEL (reference sequence). V was trimmed by 1 base and J by 2 bases, leaving 9 bases between them. There are 15 residues in the CDR3. The CDR3 sequence: CASSQVASPYNEQFF. CDR3 bases: TGTGCCAGCAGCCAAGTGGCTAGTCCCTACAATGAGCAGTTCTTC.

This chain's CDR3 is CSVVSQLDQPQHF. DNA of the CDR3: TGCAGCGTTGTCAGTCAGTTGGATCAGCCCCAGCATTTT. J is TRBJ1-5 and V is TRBV29-1; D uncertain. The germline V gene has CDR1 SQVTM and CDR2 ANQGSEA. The length of the CDR3 is 13 residues. V was pared by 4 bases and J by 5 bases, with 12 bases between.

This clonotype was observed a handful of times. Because it lacks the conserved phenylalanine or tryptophan at the end, this CDR3 is likely a read error. The chain combines TRBV12-3 or TRBV12-4 with TRBJ1-2; possibly TRBD1 for D (5 bases). The CDR3 totals 13 residues. V gave up 5 bases and J gave up 4 bases, with 11 bases separating them. CDR3 sequence reads: CASSPPQVYGYTL. CDR3 sequence (DNA): TGTGCCAGCAGTCCCCCACAGGTCTATGGCTACACCCTC.

This clonotype occurred many times. This rearrangement joins TRBV5-1 to TRBJ2-5; D gene uncertain. This CDR3 is 12 amino acids long. Trimming took off 3 bases at V and 2 bases at J, with 5 bases between the two ends. Germline CDR1 is SGHRS and CDR2 is YFSETQ. As DNA, the CDR3 is TGCGCCAGCAGCTCCGTACAAGAGACCCAGTACTTC. Its protein is CASSSVQETQYF.

This clonotype was recorded at least ten times. This chain links TRBV20-1 with TRBJ1-5, with D possibly being TRBD1 (6 bases). The V end lost 5 bases, the J end lost 7 bases, and 21 bases lay between the germline ends. CDR1 and CDR2 from the germline V gene are DFQATT and SNEGSKA (reference sequence). CDR3 length: 15 residues. In DNA form, the CDR3 reads TGCAGTGCTCTTACAGGGCAAGCGTCTTTCCAGCCCCAGCATTTT. Translation: CSALTGQASFQPQHF.

This clonotype was counted ten times or more. The gene calls are TRBV24-1 and TRBJ2-3, with D maybe TRBD2 (5 bases). V shed 3 bases and J shed 0 bases, with 12 bases lying between them. The length of the CDR3 is 16 residues. From germline, CDR1 is KGHDR and CDR2 SFDVKD. CDR3 DNA sequence: TGTGCCACCAGTGATGCCAGTCGGACTAGCACAGATACGCAGTATTTT. Translating it yields CATSDASRTSTDTQYF.

This clonotype occurred once. This could be a read error, since a much larger clone is one nucleotide away. CDR3 amino acids: CASSEPQGAIGSGANVPTF. CDR3 DNA sequence: TGTGCCAGTAGTGAACCGCAGGGGGCGATAGGCTCTGGGGCCAACGTCCCGACTTTC. This chain links TRBV19 with TRBJ2-6, with TRBD1 identical over 8 bases. Per germline, CDR1 LNHDA and CDR2 SQIVND (reference sequence). The CDR3 runs 19 residues.